A selection of T cell receptor beta chains follows, all from one sample in a study of response to subunit inactivated influenza vaccine. MiXCR was run by TCRdb on the RT-PCR reads, yielding one entry per CDR3 protein. Of 250,000 to 350,000 distinct CDR3 sequences in the sample, approximately 23% are singletons; the top ten hold 10%. Source: PBMCs from blood, taken about 19 months after vaccination. These receptors were taken from a man between 50 and 69 years old who received an inactivated influenza vaccine. Each CDR3 is given with its conserved first and last residue. D genes are given only for firm matches. Some rows have no size entry. The others give once, few or many, or a class for an expanded clone.

j_call v_call clone_size d_call cdr3_nt cdr3_aa
TRBJ1-2 TRBV11-2 few TRBD1 TGTGCCAGCAGCTTAGATACAGGGGCGGGTGGCTACACCTTC CASSLDTGAGGYTF
TRBJ1-2 TRBV25-1 NA NA TGTGCCAGCAGTGATACAGGGCGCTATGGCTACACCTTC CASSDTGRYGYTF
TRBJ1-1 TRBV5-1 few NA TGCGCCAGCAGCTTTACAGGGAAAAGGGCTGAAGCTTTCTTT CASSFTGKRAEAFF
TRBJ1-6 TRBV4-1 few TRBD1 TGCGCCAGCAGTCACAGGGGGAAGGTAGATAATTCACCCCTCCACTTT CASSHRGKVDNSPLHF
TRBJ2-7 TRBV20-1 NA TRBD1 TGCAGTGCTAGGTCGGACAGGGGACCCTACGAGCAGTACTTC CSARSDRGPYEQYF
TRBJ2-4 TRBV4-3 NA NA TGCGCCAGCAGCCAAGAAATGGGAGGATATGCCAAAAACATTCAGTACTTC CASSQEMGGYAKNIQYF
TRBJ1-4 TRBV19 NA TRBD1 TGTGCCACCCACGGGCGTTGGCACGGACAGGGGGCATTAACTAATGAAAAACTGTTTTTT CATHGRWHGQGALTNEKLFF
TRBJ1-1 TRBV27 NA NA TGTGCCAGCAGTTCTCGCCCGGGCCCCGCCCGAGGGGACACTGAAGCTTTCTTT CASSSRPGPARGDTEAFF
TRBJ2-4 TRBV7-8 NA NA TGTGCCAGCAGCCCCGGGGTTCTAGCCAAAAACATTCAGTACTTC CASSPGVLAKNIQYF
TRBJ2-7 TRBV20-1 few NA TGCAGTGCTAGAACTCCGGGGGACTACGAGCAGTACTTC CSARTPGDYEQYF
TRBJ2-3 TRBV5-1 NA NA TGCGCCAGCAGCTTGGGGCAGGAGTCAGATACGCAGTATTTT CASSLGQESDTQYF
TRBJ1-2 TRBV11-2 many NA TGTGCCAGCAACGGCCGGGGGGTATATGGCTACACCTTC CASNGRGVYGYTF
TRBJ2-3 TRBV7-9 NA TRBD1 TGTGCCAGCAGCCTAGGCGACAGGGGATGGGGTGATACGCAGTATTTT CASSLGDRGWGDTQYF
TRBJ2-2 TRBV12-3/TRBV12-4 NA NA TGTGCCAGCAGTATAACAGAAAACACCGGGGAGCTGTTTTTT CASSITENTGELFF
TRBJ2-7 TRBV30 few NA TGTGCCTGGGGGGGACAATCCTACGAGCAGTACTTC CAWGGQSYEQYF
TRBJ2-1 TRBV24-1 NA TRBD1 TGTGCCACCAGTGGTTCCCCGGGACAGGGAGGGAATGAGCAGTTCTTC CATSGSPGQGGNEQFF
TRBJ2-7 TRBV6-2/TRBV6-3 NA NA TGTGCCAGCAGTTACTCGAAGTATCTAAGTCCCTACGAGCAGTACTTC CASSYSKYLSPYEQYF
TRBJ1-5 TRBV20-1 few NA TGCAGTGCTAGTTTCCCTAGGCAGGGGAGAGGCAATCAGCCCCAGCATTTT CSASFPRQGRGNQPQHF
TRBJ2-7 TRBV20-1 few TRBD1 TGCAGTGCTATCCCCGGGACAGGGTACTACGAGCAGTACTTC CSAIPGTGYYEQYF
TRBJ1-1 TRBV6-2/TRBV6-3 NA NA TGTGCCAGCAGTTACACGAACAGGGTCGGGAGTGAAGCTTTCTTT CASSYTNRVGSEAFF
TRBJ1-2 TRBV5-1 few NA TGCGCCAGCAGCTTGAATACAGGATATAACTATGGCTACACCTTC CASSLNTGYNYGYTF
TRBJ2-2 TRBV21-1 NA NA TGTGCCATGACTGACAGGGGGGCGAAAACCGGGGAGCTGTTTTTT CAMTDRGAKTGELFF
TRBJ1-5 TRBV20-1 NA NA TGCAGTGCTAGAGATCGAGATTTCAATCAGCCCCAGCATTTT CSARDRDFNQPQHF
TRBJ1-4 TRBV5-1 NA TRBD1 TGCGCCAGCAGCTCGGCAGGGGGGGATGAAAAACTGTTTTTT CASSSAGGDEKLFF
TRBJ1-5 TRBV7-8 many NA TGTGCCAGCAGCTTGCGGACTGATAATCAGCCCCAGCATTTT CASSLRTDNQPQHF
TRBJ2-5 TRBV6-1 few NA TGTGCCAGCAGTACCCACCCGGGCGGATTGGGGGAGACCCAGTACTTC CASSTHPGGLGETQYF
TRBJ1-3 TRBV20-1 NA NA TGCAGTGCTAGAGATCTAATCGGTAGCTCTGGAAACACCATATATTTT CSARDLIGSSGNTIYF
TRBJ2-1 TRBV6-1 NA NA TGTGCCAGCAGTGTTGGTGGACCCTACTCCTACAATGAGCAGTTCTTC CASSVGGPYSYNEQFF
TRBJ1-4 TRBV5-1 few TRBD1 TGCGCCAGCAGCCCGGACAGGTCAAATGAAAAACTGTTTTTT CASSPDRSNEKLFF
TRBJ2-2 TRBV5-5 few TRBD1 TGTGCCAGCAGCCCGGGGACAGGGGGTCTAACCGGGGAGCTGTTTTTT CASSPGTGGLTGELFF
TRBJ2-3 TRBV29-1 NA TRBD1 TGCAGCGTGGGACAGGGGGTGGGCACAGATACGCAGTATTTT CSVGQGVGTDTQYF
TRBJ2-3 TRBV12-3/TRBV12-4 NA TRBD2 TGTGCCAGCTCCCCGCGGGGGGTTCCGGATACGCAGTATTTT CASSPRGVPDTQYF
TRBJ2-3 TRBV7-2 NA NA TGTGCCAGAAGCTCCTCCGACATGACAGATACGCAGTATTTT CARSSSDMTDTQYF
TRBJ1-6 TRBV5-4 once NA TGTGCCAGCAGTCTTGGCGAAGATAATTCACCCCTCCACTTT CASSLGEDNSPLHF
TRBJ1-4 TRBV18 many NA TGTGCCAGCTCACCGACGGACAGACCTAATGAAAAACTGTTTTTT CASSPTDRPNEKLFF
TRBJ2-7 TRBV12-3/TRBV12-4 few NA TGTGCCAGCAGTCTCCCTAGCGTCAGCTCCTACGAGCAGTACTTC CASSLPSVSSYEQYF
TRBJ1-1 TRBV18 many NA TGTGCCAGCTCACCTCAGCCGAACACTGAAGCTTTCTTT CASSPQPNTEAFF
TRBJ1-2 TRBV6-2/TRBV6-3 NA NA TGTGCCAGCATCCCGGCCCCAGCAAAGGGTGGCTACACCTTC CASIPAPAKGGYTF
TRBJ1-1 TRBV2 few TRBD1 TGTGCCAGCAGGGAAGGGACAGGGACAAGCACTGAAGCTTTCTTT CASREGTGTSTEAFF
TRBJ2-1 TRBV7-9 many NA TGTGCCAGCAGCTCTGGGGGTAATCGGGGCAATGAGCAGTTCTTC CASSSGGNRGNEQFF
TRBJ2-1 TRBV6-1 NA TRBD2 TGTGCCAATAAACTAGCGGGGTACTACAATGAGCAGTTCTTC CANKLAGYYNEQFF
TRBJ2-5 TRBV12-3/TRBV12-4 few TRBD2 TGTGCCAGCAGTTCCAGCGGGGGCCAAGAGACCCAGTACTTC CASSSSGGQETQYF
TRBJ1-5 TRBV4-3 NA NA TGCGCCAGCAGCCAAGACAGAGATAGCAATCAGCCCCAGCATTTT CASSQDRDSNQPQHF
TRBJ2-2 TRBV7-2 NA TRBD2 TGTGCCAGCAGGTCACGAGGACTAGCGGGAGGAGGCACCGGGGAGCTGTTTTTT CASRSRGLAGGGTGELFF
TRBJ1-4 TRBV4-1 many NA TGCGCCAGCAGCCGGGCAGCGACTAATGAAAAACTGTTTTTT CASSRAATNEKLFF
TRBJ1-6 TRBV18 few NA TGTGCCAGCTCACTCGGGACCCAGCAGAATTCACCCCTCCACTTT CASSLGTQQNSPLHF
TRBJ2-1 TRBV20-1 NA NA TGCAGTGCTAGAGGGCTAGACTACAATGAGCAGTTCTTC CSARGLDYNEQFF
TRBJ2-6 TRBV11-3 NA NA TGTGCCAGCAGCTTAGATAAAAGTAGAAATGGGGCCAACGTCCTGACTTTC CASSLDKSRNGANVLTF